Shown below are 20 T cell receptor beta chains from a single sample sequenced in a study of blood T cell repertoires in COVID-19 (dated by TCRdb to about 2020). Libraries came from the immunoSEQ multiplex PCR assay. TCRdb retrieved this table from immuneACCESS and kept in-frame rearrangements only. Not all clones are present; in checked studies, unresolved V genes account for under half, and no reason is known for the remainder. The table for this sample lists about 240,000 clones; about 81% of them were counted only once. Together, the top ten hold roughly 12% of the sample. Source material: peripheral blood. These TCRs come from an older woman with active or convalescent COVID-19.

This clone came up a few times. This chain connects TRBV5-1 to TRBJ1-2, with 7 bases lining up with TRBD1. This CDR3 is 13 amino acids long. Germline V lookup: CDR1 SGHRS, CDR2 YFSETQ. Trimming at V came to 4 bases and at J to 8 bases, leaving 8 bases not matched to a gene. The CDR3 loop reads CASSITGEYGYTF. As DNA, the CDR3 is TGCGCCAGCAGCATCACAGGGGAGTACGGCTACACCTTC.

This clone was picked up one time. The V and J genes are TRBV27 and TRBJ2-7, with TRBD1 as a possible D gene (5 bases). CDR1 and CDR2 (germline): MNHEY, SMNVEV (reference sequence). The V end was cut by 1 base, the J end by 3 bases, with 10 bases between. This CDR3 has 14 residues. CDR3 DNA sequence: TGTGCCAGCAGTTTATGGGCAGGACACTACGAGCAGTACTTC. Encoded protein: CASSLWAGHYEQYF.

This clone was seen more than once but under ten times. Written as DNA, the CDR3 is TGTGCCAGCAGTGATGGCGGCCTGAACACTGAAGCTTTCTTT. Translated: CASSDGGLNTEAFF. The V and J genes are TRBV6-1 and TRBJ1-1; D gene ambiguous. V lost 3 bases to trimming and J lost 0 bases, with 8 bases between them. Germline CDR1 is MNHNS and CDR2 is SASEGT. The CDR3 has 14 residues.

This clone has only a few counts. The gene calls are TRBV4-1 and TRBJ1-2; 8 positions agree with TRBD1. This CDR3 is built from 13 residues. CDR1 is MGHRA, CDR2 YSYEKL, per germline. Unmatched junction bases numbered 3, after V lost 4 bases and J lost 5 bases. CDR3 residues: CASSPDRGYGYTF. In nucleotides, the CDR3 is TGCGCCAGCAGCCCAGACAGGGGTTATGGCTACACCTTC.

V and J are TRBV14 and TRBJ2-5; 7 positions agree with TRBD1. The junction had 7 bases not matched to a gene; V was cut back by 4 bases and J by 2 bases. Germline CDR1 SGHDN, CDR2 FVKESK. There are 15 residues in the CDR3. The CDR3 DNA reads as TGTGCCAGCAGCCCACACAGGGGTATACAAGAGACCCAGTACTTC. Translating it yields CASSPHRGIQETQYF.

V and J are TRBV28 and TRBJ1-2; TRBD1 aligns across 12 bases. V gave up 4 bases and J gave up 6 bases; unmatched junction bases: 9. The CDR3 has 16 amino acids. The V gene's germline CDR1 is MDHEN and CDR2 SYDVKM. The CDR3 nucleotides are TGTGCCAGCAGTTCCTCCGGGACAGGGGGCCGTCATGGCTACACCTTC. It specifies CASSSSGTGGRHGYTF.

Remarks on this clone: One end of the junction fails to match germline, which may point to a read error. CDR3 nucleotides: TGTACCAGCACCGAGGATGGACAGGGCCCCTATGGCTACACCTTC. Amino acids: CTSTEDGQGPYGYTF. The chain is built from TRBV6-5 and TRBJ1-2, with 8 bases aligning to TRBD1. Germline CDR1 MNHEY, CDR2 SVGAGI. The CDR3 has 15 amino acids.

This rearrangement joins TRBV19 to TRBJ2-7; D gene unclear. Trimming took 2 bases from V and 0 from J, leaving 8 bases between them. Germline V gene data show CDR1 as LNHDA and CDR2 as SQIVND (reference sequence). The CDR3 loop spans 14 amino acids. The CDR3 loop reads CASSIQESSYEQYF. The CDR3 nucleotides are TGTGCCAGTAGTATACAGGAAAGCTCCTACGAGCAGTACTTC.

The CDR3 loop is CASSQELRTEAFF. The CDR3 nucleotides are TGTGCCAGCAGCCAAGAACTGAGGACTGAAGCTTTCTTT. The chain combines TRBV14 with TRBJ1-1; unclear D gene. Germline-derived CDR1 and CDR2 are SGHDN and FVKESK. The V gene lost 0 bases and the J gene lost 5 bases, with 7 bases spanning the gap. There are 13 residues in the CDR3.

The chain couples TRBV7-9 to TRBJ1-2, with 9 bases fitting TRBD1. The CDR3 runs to 14 residues. Germline CDR1 reads SEHNR; CDR2 reads FQNEAQ (reference sequence). V lost 3 bases to trimming and J lost 7 bases; unmatched junction nucleotides: 6. The CDR3 sequence is CASSFLQGASGYTF. The CDR3 region has the DNA TGTGCCAGCAGCTTCCTACAGGGGGCGAGTGGCTACACCTTC.

V gene TRBV2 combines with J gene TRBJ1-4; a possible D gene is TRBD1 (6 bases). With 4 bases removed from V and 5 bases from J, the gap between germline ends came to 17 bases. The CDR3 runs to 16 residues. Germline V lookup: CDR1 SNHLY, CDR2 FYNNEI. CDR3 sequence reads: CASSASRGGPNEKLFF. As DNA, the CDR3 is TGTGCCAGCAGTGCGAGCCGCGGGGGGCCGAATGAAAAACTGTTTTTT.

The V and J genes are TRBV27 and TRBJ1-2; D is unresolved. The CDR3 is made up of 18 amino acids. With 2 bases removed from V and 1 base from J, the gap between germline ends came to 20 bases. Germline V lookup: CDR1 MNHEY, CDR2 SMNVEV (reference sequence). This CDR3 reads CASSLVYRERRLNYGYTF. The CDR3 DNA is TGTGCCAGCAGTTTAGTTTATCGGGAGCGCCGACTTAACTATGGCTACACCTTC.

This clone showed up just once. The chain is built from TRBV28 and TRBJ1-3, with 8 bases fitting TRBD1. V shed 6 bases, J shed 4 bases, and the junction held 8 bases outside the gene matches. CDR3 length equals 15 residues. Looked up from germline, CDR1 is MDHEN and CDR2 is SYDVKM. CDR3 sequence: CASSRAGTGGNTIYF. DNA for the CDR3: TGTGCCAGCAGCCGAGCAGGGACAGGCGGAAACACCATATATTTT.

The chain joins TRBV6-5 to TRBJ1-3; D not certain. The germline V gene encodes CDR1 MNHEY and CDR2 SVGAGI. This CDR3 is built from 11 residues. The V end lost 6 bases, the J end lost 4 bases, and 4 bases lay between the germline ends. The CDR3 DNA follows: TGTGCCAGCAGCCAGGGAAACACCATATATTTT. The encoded protein is CASSQGNTIYF.

The chain carries TRBV6-6 and TRBJ2-1; TRBD1 matches at 9 bases. The CDR3 is 15 residues long. V was pared by 7 bases and J by 6 bases, with 10 bases of the junction left unmatched. CDR1 is MNHNY, CDR2 SVGAGI, per germline (reference sequence). The CDR3: CASTPTGGASNEQFF. The CDR3 DNA is TGTGCCAGCACCCCTACAGGGGGCGCCTCCAATGAGCAGTTCTTC.

This chain uses TRBV18 with TRBJ1-1, with 7 bases matching TRBD1. Germline CDR1 reads KGHSH; CDR2 reads LQKENI. V dropped 4 bases and J dropped 4; count of bases not matched to a gene: 9. This CDR3 is built from 15 residues. The DNA of the CDR3 is TGTGCCAGCTCACTCCAGGGGGACGGCGGCACTGAAGCTTTCTTT. Its translation is CASSLQGDGGTEAFF.

On this clone itself: A junction boundary mismatches the germline segment, possibly from a read error. The chain links TRBV7-2 to TRBJ2-7, with 7 positions matching TRBD2. The CDR3 is made up of 15 amino acids. Germline assignment: CDR1 SGHTA and CDR2 FQGNSA. The CDR3 spells CASSLARGGPYEQYF. CDR3 in DNA: TGTGCCAGCAGCCTAGCTAGGGGAGGGCCCTACGAGCAGTACTTC. The complete variable domain, with remaining parts taken from reference TRBV7-2 and TRBJ2-7, reads GAGVSQSPSNKVTEKGKDVELRCDPISGHTALYWYRQSLGQGLEFLIYFQGNSAPDKSGLPSDRFSAERTGGSVSTLTIQRTQQEDSAVYLCASSLARGGPYEQYFGPGTRLTVT.

This chain connects TRBV7-9 to TRBJ2-7, with TRBD1 matching over 8 bases. V was clipped by 4 bases and J by 2 bases; unmatched bases: 7. The CDR3 covers 15 residues. CDR1 is SEHNR and CDR2 is FQNEAQ in the germline V gene (reference sequence). The CDR3: CASSSLRDRPYEQYF. The DNA of the CDR3 is TGTGCCAGCAGCTCACTGAGGGACAGGCCCTACGAGCAGTACTTC.

The chain has TRBV19 and TRBJ2-3; tentative D call: TRBD2 (7 bases). CDR1 is LNHDA and CDR2 is SQIVND in the germline V gene (reference sequence). V lost 6 bases, J lost 2 bases, and 18 bases lay in between. The CDR3 sequence is 16 residues long. The DNA for the CDR3 is TGTGCCAGTAGCATTGGGCGCGGGGGCCCCACAGATACGCAGTATTTT. Protein product: CASSIGRGGPTDTQYF.

This chain connects TRBV2 to TRBJ1-6; maybe TRBD1 (6 bases). There are 15 residues in the CDR3. CDR1 SNHLY and CDR2 FYNNEI come from the germline V gene. The V gene lost 3 bases and the J gene lost 10 bases, with 16 bases spanning the gap. The CDR3 loop reads CASSDYGVRGSPLHF. Here the CDR3 DNA reads TGTGCCAGCAGTGATTACGGGGTGAGGGGGTCACCCCTCCACTTT. The full variable domain, in which reference TRBV2 and TRBJ1-6 provide the parts outside the CDR3, is EPEVTQTPSHQVTQMGQEVILRCVPISNHLYFYWYRQILGQKVEFLVSFYNNEISEKSEIFDDQFSVERPDGSNFTLKIRSTKLEDSAMYFCASSDYGVRGSPLHFGNGTRLTVT.